What follows describes a single T cell receptor beta chain. The count of this clonotype is one. This receptor's antigen is unknown. There are no base qualities to consult, and no much larger clone falls within one base. Just one read gives weak support. Peripheral blood CD8+ and CD4+ T cells from healthy donors, Susac syndrome patients and multiple sclerosis patients were profiled by high-throughput TCR beta sequencing. Multiple sclerosis controls were treatment-naive patients with stable or active relapsing-remitting disease fulfilling revised McDonald criteria. Bulk CD8+ and CD4+ T cells were purified by magnetic negative isolation, whereas CD8+ TEMRA cells were enriched by FACS. Blood was drawn into EDTA tubes, processed within 24 hours, and PBMCs were isolated by density gradient centrifugation. PBMCs destined for TCR sequencing were cryopreserved in liquid nitrogen and later thawed in a 37 °C water bath. Purity of sorted or isolated CD4+, CD8+ and CD8+ TEMRA cells was at least 90%.

This sample was taken from a study of CD8 T cells in Susac syndrome (dated by TCRdb to 2018 to 2020). Looking at the study overall: The study used repertoire sequencing to test whether antigen drove CD8+ T cell activation and differentiation in Susac syndrome. The paper's findings and limits, for the study overall: The study acknowledged that relatively few individuals were included in the TCR sequencing and HLA analysis.

RNA was extracted using the RNeasy kit, and roughly 0.45 to 1 ug of the RNA was reverse transcribed with random hexamers. The immunoSEQ multiplex PCR assay, covering 54 Vbeta and 13 Jbeta segments, was used to amplify TCR beta CDR3 regions. To correct PCR amplification bias, a synthetic template baseline was used for both primer optimization and computational correction. Regarding the original processing steps: Reads were annotated to V, D and J genes per IMGT and analyzed with immunoSEQ Analyzer, keeping only productive sequences. To calculate clonality, Shannon entropy was normalized by log2 of the number of productive unique sequences and then subtracted from one. Public and private clones were assessed among the 100 most prevalent clones of each patient and control. A clone was defined as Susac-specific if it was absent from the healthy and MS cohorts, from approximately 980 published viral clones and from other ImmuneACCESS disease sequences. The public reads were reprocessed in TCRdb via fastp at Q25 and MiXCR, keeping in-frame beta chains. Under each unique CDR3 protein, matching rows form one entry showing the most common genes and DNA. TCRdb's processing, not the authors' own work, is the source of the V and J calls. The sample has 150,000 to 200,000 distinct CDR3 sequences on record, roughly 92% of them singletons. The top ten clonotypes cover over 0.08% of the sample.

This clonotype was obtained from a human donor with multiple sclerosis. The sequenced sample consisted of CD4+ T cells from PBMCs.

The nucleotide sequence reads as follows: TGTGCCAGCAGTCCTCGGGGGAGCGGGGGGGGAGATACGCAGTATTTT. It specifies CASSPRGSGGGDTQYF. Rearrangement joined TRBV12-3 or TRBV12-4 to TRBJ2-3; 10 middle bases align to TRBD2. The CDR3 goes from the cysteine to the phenylalanine over 16 residues. Here the CDR3 DNA is all that survives: 48 bases in frame from base 1. V lost 5 bases and J lost 5 bases, and the count of bases not matched to a germline gene is 10.